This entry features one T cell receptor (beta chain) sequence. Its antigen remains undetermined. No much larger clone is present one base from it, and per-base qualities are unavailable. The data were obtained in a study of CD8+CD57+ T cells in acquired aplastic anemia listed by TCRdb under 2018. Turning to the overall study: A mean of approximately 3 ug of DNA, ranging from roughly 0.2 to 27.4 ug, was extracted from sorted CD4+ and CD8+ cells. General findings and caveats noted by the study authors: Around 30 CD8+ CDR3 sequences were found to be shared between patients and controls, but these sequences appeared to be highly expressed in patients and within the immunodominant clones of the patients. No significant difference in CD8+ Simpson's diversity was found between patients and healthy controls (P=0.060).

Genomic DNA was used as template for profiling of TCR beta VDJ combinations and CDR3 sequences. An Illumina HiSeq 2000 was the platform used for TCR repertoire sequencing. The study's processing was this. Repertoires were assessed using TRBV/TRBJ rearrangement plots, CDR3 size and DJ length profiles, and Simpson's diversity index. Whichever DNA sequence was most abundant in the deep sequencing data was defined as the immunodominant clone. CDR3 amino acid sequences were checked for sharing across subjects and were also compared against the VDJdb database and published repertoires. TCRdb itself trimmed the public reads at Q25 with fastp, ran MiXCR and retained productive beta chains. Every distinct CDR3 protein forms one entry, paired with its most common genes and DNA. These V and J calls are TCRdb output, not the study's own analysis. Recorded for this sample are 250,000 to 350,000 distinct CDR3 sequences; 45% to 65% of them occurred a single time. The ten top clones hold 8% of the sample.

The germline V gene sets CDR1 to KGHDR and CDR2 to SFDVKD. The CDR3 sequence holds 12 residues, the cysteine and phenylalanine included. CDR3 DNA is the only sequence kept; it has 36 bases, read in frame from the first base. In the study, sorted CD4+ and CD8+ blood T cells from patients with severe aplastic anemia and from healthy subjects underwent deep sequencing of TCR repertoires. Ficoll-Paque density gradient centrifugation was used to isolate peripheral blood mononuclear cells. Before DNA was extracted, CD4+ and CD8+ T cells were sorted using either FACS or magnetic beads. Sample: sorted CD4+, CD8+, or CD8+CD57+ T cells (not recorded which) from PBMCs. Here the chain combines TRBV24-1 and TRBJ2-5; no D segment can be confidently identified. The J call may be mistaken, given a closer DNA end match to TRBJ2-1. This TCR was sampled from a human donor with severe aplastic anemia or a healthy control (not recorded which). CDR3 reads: CATSDLGKKQFF. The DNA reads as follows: TGTGCCACCAGTGATTTGGGTAAAAAGCAGTTCTTC.